Below are 21 T cell receptor beta chains sequenced from a single sample in a study of cytomegalovirus exposure and HLA in healthy donors. PCR was performed using 60 Vbeta and 13 Jbeta primers. This table comes from immunoSEQ multiplex PCR, and its TCRdb copy is limited to in-frame clones, with some not included. The profile covers a few hundred thousand clones, with about 74% appearing a single time and around 15% taken by the ten largest. The source material was PBMCs. The receptors derive from a man in his forties or fifties in good health and CMV-seronegative.

This CDR3 reads CASSLRGYGYTF. The CDR3 DNA reads as TGCGCCAGCAGCCTCCGGGGCTATGGCTACACCTTC. The chain has TRBV4-3 and TRBJ1-2; D call uncertain. Per germline, CDR1 LGHNA and CDR2 YSLEER. This CDR3 has 12 residues. Trimming stripped 4 bases from V and 4 bases from J, with 7 bases between.

J is TRBJ2-1 and V is TRBV7-3; a weak D match, TRBD2 (6 bases). Per the germline V gene, CDR1 is SGHTA and CDR2 is FQGTGA. CDR3 length equals 13 residues. With 4 bases removed from V and 3 bases from J, the gap between germline ends came to 7 bases. CDR3 residues: CASSSGSYNEQFF. The CDR3 DNA reads TGTGCCAGCAGCTCCGGGAGCTACAATGAGCAGTTCTTC.

The chain joins TRBV5-1 to TRBJ1-4; 7 positions agree with TRBD1. V trimming: 0 bases; J trimming: 4 bases; junction bases outside the gene matches: 0. CDR1 is SGHRS, CDR2 YFSETQ, per germline. The CDR3 is made up of 14 amino acids. The CDR3 DNA sequence: TGCGCCAGCAGCTTGGGACAGGGTAATGAAAAACTGTTTTTT. Protein product: CASSLGQGNEKLFF.

The gene calls are TRBV7-2 and TRBJ2-2; TRBD2 aligns across 9 bases. With V trimmed by 1 base and J by 7 bases, 7 bases remained unmatched. Germline-derived CDR1 and CDR2 are SGHTA and FQGNSA. The CDR3 has 16 amino acids. The CDR3 loop reads CASSLVAGGHGGELFF. The CDR3 DNA sequence: TGTGCCAGCAGCTTAGTTGCGGGGGGGCATGGCGGGGAGCTGTTTTTT.

This clone showed up just once. The J gene is TRBJ2-5, the V gene TRBV5-1; D may be TRBD2 (6 bases). The germline CDR1 and CDR2 sequences are SGHRS and YFSETQ. This CDR3 is 15 amino acids long. Trimming took 4 bases from V and 7 from J, leaving 20 bases between them. The CDR3 DNA sequence: TGCGCCAGCAGCCACGGGACTCCAATGGGGGGGACCCAGTACTTC. Translating gives CASSHGTPMGGTQYF.

V and J are TRBV5-5 and TRBJ2-7; tentatively, D is TRBD1 (6 bases). Looked up from germline, CDR1 is SGHKS and CDR2 is YYEKEE (reference sequence). Between the trimmed V and J ends, which lost 4 bases and 2 bases, there was a span of 10 bases. The CDR3 runs 13 residues. The DNA for the CDR3 is TGTGCCAGCAGCCCTGGACAGCCCTACGAGCAGTACTTC. Amino acids: CASSPGQPYEQYF.

This clone was detected once. The chain joins TRBV5-1 to TRBJ2-7; 10 bases line up with TRBD2. V gave up 4 bases and J gave up 0 bases; unmatched junction bases: 10. CDR1 SGHRS and CDR2 YFSETQ come from the germline V gene. The CDR3 consists of 17 residues. The CDR3: CASSPQSSGRPSYEQYF. DNA for the CDR3: TGCGCCAGCAGCCCCCAATCTAGCGGGAGACCCTCCTACGAGCAGTACTTC.

The table lists this clone with a count of one. The V gene is TRBV5-1, the J gene TRBJ1-1; 7 nucleotides align to TRBD1. CDR1 and CDR2 (germline): SGHRS, YFSETQ. This CDR3 region has 13 residues. J gave up 6 bases and V 0 bases, and 2 bases lay outside the gene matches. The CDR3 DNA reads as TGCGCCAGCAGCTTGGACAGGGGCGCTGAAGCTTTCTTT. Protein: CASSLDRGAEAFF.

The genes are TRBV7-3 and TRBJ2-7, with D possibly being TRBD1 (5 bases). The V gene's germline CDR1 is SGHTA and CDR2 FQGTGA. V gave up 2 bases and J gave up 1 base, with 12 bases separating them. This CDR3 has 15 residues. The CDR3 region has the DNA TGTGCCAGCAGCTTAGGGGCAGGCTCATCCTACGAGCAGTACTTC. This translates into CASSLGAGSSYEQYF.

The chain recombines TRBV5-4 with TRBJ2-2; TRBD2 aligns across 12 bases. This CDR3 spans 17 amino acids. Germline V gene sequence: CDR1 SGHNT, CDR2 YYREEE (reference sequence). The V gene end was trimmed by 4 bases and the J gene end by 7 bases; junction bases not matched to a gene: 11. The CDR3 sequence is CASSAPLAGGDFGELFF. The CDR3 bases are TGTGCCAGCAGCGCACCACTAGCGGGAGGCGATTTCGGGGAGCTGTTTTTT. The full variable domain, completed using reference TRBV5-4 and TRBJ2-2, is ETGVTQSPTHLIKTRGQQVTLRCSSQSGHNTVSWYQQALGQGPQFIFQYYREEENGRGNFPPRFSGLQFPNYSSELNVNALELDDSALYLCASSAPLAGGDFGELFFGEGSRLTVL.

J is TRBJ1-5 and V is TRBV6-1; tentatively, D is TRBD1 (6 bases). This CDR3 has 15 amino acids. CDR1 and CDR2 from the germline V gene are MNHNS and SASEGT. V lost 3 bases and J lost 0, with 9 bases in between. This chain's CDR3 is CASSDGTTSNQPQHF. The CDR3 DNA reads as TGTGCCAGCAGTGATGGGACAACTAGCAATCAGCCCCAGCATTTT.

This rearrangement joins TRBV6-6 to TRBJ2-1; TRBD2 is a possible D gene (5 bases). This CDR3 has 13 residues. Germline V gene data show CDR1 as MNHNY and CDR2 as SVGAGI (reference sequence). Deletions cut 3 bases from V and 6 bases from J, with 9 bases between. The CDR3 reads CASSYSGSNEQFF. The CDR3 coding sequence is TGTGCCAGCAGTTATTCGGGGAGCAATGAGCAGTTCTTC.

The chain links TRBV6-1 to TRBJ1-5; TRBD1 might be the D (6 bases). The CDR3 covers 13 residues. In germline, CDR1 is MNHNS, CDR2 SASEGT. V lost 10 bases to trimming and J lost 0 bases, with 10 bases between them. CDR3 sequence reads: CAIQGYSNQPQHF. The DNA of the CDR3 is TGTGCCATCCAGGGGTATAGCAATCAGCCCCAGCATTTT.

The chain is built from TRBV9 and TRBJ2-2; the match to TRBD1 covers 9 bases. Germline values: CDR1 SGDLS, CDR2 YYNGEE. CDR3 length: 18 residues. V shed 2 bases, J shed 2 bases, and the junction held 10 bases outside the gene matches. For the CDR3, the DNA is TGTGCCAGCAGCGTTTCATATCCGGGACAGGGAAACACCGGGGAGCTGTTTTTT. Protein: CASSVSYPGQGNTGELFF.

This clone was detected a few times. The chain has TRBV28 and TRBJ2-7; D gene uncertain. The germline V and J ends were trimmed by 2 bases and 2 bases, with 10 bases remaining between them. Germline V lookup: CDR1 MDHEN, CDR2 SYDVKM. The CDR3 totals 14 residues. CDR3 loop: CASSLVRKTYEQYF. The CDR3, as DNA: TGTGCCAGCAGTTTAGTCAGGAAAACCTACGAGCAGTACTTC. The full variable domain, in which reference TRBV28 and TRBJ2-7 provide the parts outside the CDR3, is DVKVTQSSRYLVKRTGEKVFLECVQDMDHENMFWYRQDPGLGLRLIYFSYDVKMKEKGDIPEGYSVSREKKERFSLILESASTNQTSMYLCASSLVRKTYEQYFGPGTRLTVT.

This chain joins TRBV28 and TRBJ2-1; 14 nucleotides agree with TRBD2. V lost 5 bases to trimming and J lost 5 bases; unmatched junction nucleotides: 11. CDR1 and CDR2 from the germline V gene are MDHEN and SYDVKM. The CDR3 contains 18 residues. This chain's CDR3 is CASSPGTSGSQGNNEQFF. DNA for the CDR3: TGTGCCAGCAGTCCCGGGACTAGCGGGAGTCAGGGGAACAATGAGCAGTTCTTC.

The V call is TRBV5-4, the J call TRBJ2-5, with D tentatively TRBD2 (5 bases). The CDR3 extends over 14 amino acids. Trimming pared 1 base from V and 4 bases from J, leaving 11 bases between. The germline V gene encodes CDR1 SGHNT and CDR2 YYREEE (reference sequence). The CDR3 nucleotides read TGTGCCAGCAGCTTGCGCAACCGGGGAGAGACCCAGTACTTC. This translates into CASSLRNRGETQYF.

V is TRBV27 and J is TRBJ2-7; 9 positions agree with TRBD1. Per the germline V gene, CDR1 is MNHEY and CDR2 is SMNVEV (reference sequence). Trimming at V came to 3 bases and at J to 5 bases, leaving 2 bases not matched to a gene. The CDR3 covers 13 residues. The CDR3 spells CASSFTGGNEQYF. Here the CDR3 DNA reads TGTGCCAGCAGTTTCACAGGGGGCAACGAGCAGTACTTC.

This clone has a single count. V and J are TRBV7-9 and TRBJ2-1, with TRBD2 matching over 9 bases. The junction had 6 bases not matched to a gene; V was cut back by 5 bases and J by 7 bases. The germline CDR1 and CDR2 sequences are SEHNR and FQNEAQ (reference sequence). This CDR3 spans 14 amino acids. CDR3 nucleotide sequence: TGTGCCAGCAGCCGTAGCGGGAGTTCGAATGAGCAGTTCTTC. Protein product: CASSRSGSSNEQFF.

The chain couples TRBV6-5 to TRBJ2-1; 10 bases fit TRBD2. The CDR3 extends over 15 amino acids. V lost 6 bases and J lost 5; bases outside the gene matches: 7. Germline V CDR1 and CDR2: MNHEY, SVGAGI. This chain's CDR3 is CASRYTSGENNEQFF. Here the CDR3 DNA reads TGTGCCAGCAGATACACTAGCGGGGAAAACAATGAGCAGTTCTTC.

This sequence joins TRBV10-3 and TRBJ2-3, with 9 bases aligning to TRBD2. Trimming at V came to 2 bases and at J to 1 base, leaving 4 bases not matched to a gene. Germline loops: CDR1 ENHRY, CDR2 SYGVKD. The CDR3 contains 16 residues. The CDR3 nucleotides read TGTGCCATCAGTGAGGAAAAGCGGGGGGGCACAGATACGCAGTATTTT. Translation: CAISEEKRGGTDTQYF.